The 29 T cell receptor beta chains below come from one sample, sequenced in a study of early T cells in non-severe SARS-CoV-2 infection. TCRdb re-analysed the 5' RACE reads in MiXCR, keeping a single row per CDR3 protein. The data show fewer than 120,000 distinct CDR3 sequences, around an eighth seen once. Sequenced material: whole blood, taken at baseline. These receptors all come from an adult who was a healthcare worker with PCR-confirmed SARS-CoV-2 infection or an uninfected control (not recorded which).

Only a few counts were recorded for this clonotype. CDR3 bases: TGTGCCATCAGTCCACACCGGGACAGTGCCGAAGATGAGCAGTTCTTC. Translation: CAISPHRDSAEDEQFF. The rearrangement joins TRBV10-3 to TRBJ2-1, with 7 positions matching TRBD1. Germline V CDR1 and CDR2: ENHRY, SYGVKD. The V gene end was trimmed by 5 bases and the J gene end by 8 bases; junction bases not matched to a gene: 15. The CDR3 is 16 amino acids.

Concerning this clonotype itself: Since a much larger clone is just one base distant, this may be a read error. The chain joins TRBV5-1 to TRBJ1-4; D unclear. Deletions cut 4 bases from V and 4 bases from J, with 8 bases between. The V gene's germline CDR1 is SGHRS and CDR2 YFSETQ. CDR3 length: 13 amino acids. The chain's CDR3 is CASSTDLNEKLFF. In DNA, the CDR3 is TGCGCCAGCAGCACCGACCTTAATGAAAAACTGTTTTTT.

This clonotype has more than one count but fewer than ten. Written as DNA, the CDR3 is TGCAGTGCGACTCCCTCGGACTCTGGCGGTGTAGATACGCAGTATTTT. Protein: CSATPSDSGGVDTQYF. The V and J genes are TRBV20-1 and TRBJ2-3, with D possibly being TRBD2 (5 bases). CDR1 DFQATT and CDR2 SNEGSKA come from the germline V gene (reference sequence). The V end lost 6 bases, the J end lost 5 bases, and 24 bases lay between the germline ends. This CDR3 region has 16 residues.

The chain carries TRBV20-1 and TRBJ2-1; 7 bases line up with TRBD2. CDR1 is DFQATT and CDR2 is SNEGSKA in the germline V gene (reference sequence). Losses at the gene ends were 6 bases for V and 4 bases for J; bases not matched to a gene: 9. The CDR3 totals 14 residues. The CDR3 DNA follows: TGCAGTGCCCGAGGGGAGGGAAGTTACAATGAGCAGTTCTTC. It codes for CSARGEGSYNEQFF.

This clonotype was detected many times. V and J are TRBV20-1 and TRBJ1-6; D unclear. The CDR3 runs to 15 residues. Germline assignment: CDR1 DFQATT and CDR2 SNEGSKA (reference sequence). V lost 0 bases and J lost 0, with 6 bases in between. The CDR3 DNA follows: TGCAGTGCTAGAGATACCAGCTCCTATAATTCACCCCTCCACTTT. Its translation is CSARDTSSYNSPLHF.

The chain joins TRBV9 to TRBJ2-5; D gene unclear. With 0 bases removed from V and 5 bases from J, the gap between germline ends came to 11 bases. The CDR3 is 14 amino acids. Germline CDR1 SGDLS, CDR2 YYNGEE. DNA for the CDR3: TGTGCCAGCAGCGTAGACCGGAGCCTTGAGACCCAGTACTTC. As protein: CASSVDRSLETQYF.

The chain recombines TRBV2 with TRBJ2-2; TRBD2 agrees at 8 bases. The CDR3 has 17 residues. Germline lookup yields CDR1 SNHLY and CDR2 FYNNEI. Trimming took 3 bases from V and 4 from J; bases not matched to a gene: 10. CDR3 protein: CASSELPGLEGTGELFF. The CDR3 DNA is TGTGCCAGCAGTGAGCTTCCGGGACTAGAGGGCACCGGGGAGCTGTTTTTT.

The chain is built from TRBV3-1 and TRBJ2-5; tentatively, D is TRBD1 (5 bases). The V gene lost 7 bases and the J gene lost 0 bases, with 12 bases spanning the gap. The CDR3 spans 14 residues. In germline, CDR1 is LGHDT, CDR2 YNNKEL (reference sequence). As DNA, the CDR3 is TGTGCCAGCACCCTGGGGCGGTACCAAGAGACCCAGTACTTC. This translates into CASTLGRYQETQYF.

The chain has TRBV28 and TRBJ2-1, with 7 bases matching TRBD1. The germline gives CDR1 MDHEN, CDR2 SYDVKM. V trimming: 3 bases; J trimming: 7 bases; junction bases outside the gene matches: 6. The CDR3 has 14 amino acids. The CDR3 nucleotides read TGTGCCAGCAGTTTGTGGGACAGCCTTAATGAGCAGTTCTTC. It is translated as CASSLWDSLNEQFF.

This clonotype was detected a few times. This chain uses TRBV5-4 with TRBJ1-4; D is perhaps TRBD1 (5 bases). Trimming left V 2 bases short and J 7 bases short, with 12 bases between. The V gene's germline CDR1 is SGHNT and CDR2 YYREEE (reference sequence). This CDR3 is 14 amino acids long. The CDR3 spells CASSFNRSVEKLFF. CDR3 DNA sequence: TGTGCCAGCAGCTTCAACAGGAGTGTTGAAAAACTGTTTTTT. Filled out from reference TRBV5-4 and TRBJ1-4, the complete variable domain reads ETGVTQSPTHLIKTRGQQVTLRCSSQSGHNTVSWYQQALGQGPQFIFQYYREEENGRGNFPPRFSGLQFPNYSSELNVNALELDDSALYLCASSFNRSVEKLFFGSGTQLSVL.

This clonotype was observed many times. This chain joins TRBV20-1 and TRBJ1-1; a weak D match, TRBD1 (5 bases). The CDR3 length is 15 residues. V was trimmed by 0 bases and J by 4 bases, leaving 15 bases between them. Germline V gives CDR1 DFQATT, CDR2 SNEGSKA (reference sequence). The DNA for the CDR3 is TGCAGTGCTAGAGATCAGGGTTCGCTGGGCACTGAAGCTTTCTTT. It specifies CSARDQGSLGTEAFF.

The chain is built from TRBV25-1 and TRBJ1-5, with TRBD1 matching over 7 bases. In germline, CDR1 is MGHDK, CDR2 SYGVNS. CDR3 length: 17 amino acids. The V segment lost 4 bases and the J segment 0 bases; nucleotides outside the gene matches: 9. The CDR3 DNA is TGTGCCAGCAGTGGGGCACAGGGGTCCCATAGCAATCAGCCCCAGCATTTT. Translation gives CASSGAQGSHSNQPQHF.

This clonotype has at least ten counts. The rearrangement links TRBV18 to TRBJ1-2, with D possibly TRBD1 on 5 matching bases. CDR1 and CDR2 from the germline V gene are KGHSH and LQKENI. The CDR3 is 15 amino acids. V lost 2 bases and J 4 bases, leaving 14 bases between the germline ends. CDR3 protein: CASSPEQTAFYGYTF. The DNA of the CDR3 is TGTGCCAGCTCACCAGAGCAGACAGCCTTCTATGGCTACACCTTC.

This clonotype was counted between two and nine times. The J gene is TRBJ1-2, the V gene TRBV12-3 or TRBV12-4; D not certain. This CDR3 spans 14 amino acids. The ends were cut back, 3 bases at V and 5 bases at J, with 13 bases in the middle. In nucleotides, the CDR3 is TGTGCCAGCAGTTTCCTCTGGGAGGGATATGGCTACACCTTC. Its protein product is CASSFLWEGYGYTF.

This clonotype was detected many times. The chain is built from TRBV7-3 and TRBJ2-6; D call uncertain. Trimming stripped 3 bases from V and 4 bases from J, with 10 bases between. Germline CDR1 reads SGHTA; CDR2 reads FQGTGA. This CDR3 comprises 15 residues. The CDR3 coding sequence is TGTGCCAGCAGCTTCCCAGCTGCAGGGGCCAACGTCCTGACTTTC. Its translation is CASSFPAAGANVLTF.

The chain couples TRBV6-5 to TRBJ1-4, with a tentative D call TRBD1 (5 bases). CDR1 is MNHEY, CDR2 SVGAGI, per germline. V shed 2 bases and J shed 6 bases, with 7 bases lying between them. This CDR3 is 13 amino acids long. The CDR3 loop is CASSYDSYEKLFF. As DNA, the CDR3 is TGTGCCAGCAGTTACGACAGCTATGAAAAACTGTTTTTT.

CDR3 DNA sequence: TGTGCCAGCAGCCACCGGACCCAGAAGGCAGATACGCAGTATTTT. Translation: CASSHRTQKADTQYF. V gene TRBV11-2 combines with J gene TRBJ2-3; no clear D. The CDR3 is made up of 15 amino acids. The ends were cut back, 5 bases at V and 4 bases at J, with 16 bases in the middle. The germline gives CDR1 SGHAT, CDR2 FQNNGV.

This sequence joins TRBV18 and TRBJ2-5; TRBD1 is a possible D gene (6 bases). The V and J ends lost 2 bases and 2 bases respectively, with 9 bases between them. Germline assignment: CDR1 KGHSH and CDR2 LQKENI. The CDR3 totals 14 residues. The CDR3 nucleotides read TGTGCCAGCTCACCAGGACAGTTACAAGAGACCCAGTACTTC. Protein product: CASSPGQLQETQYF.

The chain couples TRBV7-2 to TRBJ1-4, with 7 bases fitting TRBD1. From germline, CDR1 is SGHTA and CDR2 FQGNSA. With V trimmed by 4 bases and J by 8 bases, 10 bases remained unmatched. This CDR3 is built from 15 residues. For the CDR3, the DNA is TGTGCCAGCAGCTCCGACAGGGTTGGACGGGAAAAACTGTTTTTT. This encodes CASSSDRVGREKLFF.

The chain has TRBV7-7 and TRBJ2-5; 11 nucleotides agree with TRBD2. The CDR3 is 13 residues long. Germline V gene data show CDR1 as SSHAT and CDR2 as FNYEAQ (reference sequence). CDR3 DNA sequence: TGTGCTAGCGGGAGGGGCAGGCTAGAGACCCAGTACTTC. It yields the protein CASGRGRLETQYF.

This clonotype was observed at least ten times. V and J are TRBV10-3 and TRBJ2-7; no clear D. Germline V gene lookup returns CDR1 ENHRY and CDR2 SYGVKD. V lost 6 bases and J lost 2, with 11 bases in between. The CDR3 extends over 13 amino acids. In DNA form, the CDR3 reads TGTGCCATCAGCCTCCAGGCTACCTACGAGCAGTACTTC. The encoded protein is CAISLQATYEQYF.

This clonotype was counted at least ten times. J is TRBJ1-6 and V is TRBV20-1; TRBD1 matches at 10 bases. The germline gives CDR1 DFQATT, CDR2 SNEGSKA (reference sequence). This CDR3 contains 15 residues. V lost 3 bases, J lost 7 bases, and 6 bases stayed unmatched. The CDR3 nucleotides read TGCAGTGCTAGGGACTGGGACAGGGGAAATTCACCCCTCCACTTT. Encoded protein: CSARDWDRGNSPLHF.

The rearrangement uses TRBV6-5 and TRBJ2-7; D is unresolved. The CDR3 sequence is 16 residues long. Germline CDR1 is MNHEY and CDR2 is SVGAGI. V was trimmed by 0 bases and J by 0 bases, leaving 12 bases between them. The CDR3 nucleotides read TGTGCCAGCAGTTACTCGAGCCAGTCTTCCTCCTACGAGCAGTACTTC. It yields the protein CASSYSSQSSSYEQYF.

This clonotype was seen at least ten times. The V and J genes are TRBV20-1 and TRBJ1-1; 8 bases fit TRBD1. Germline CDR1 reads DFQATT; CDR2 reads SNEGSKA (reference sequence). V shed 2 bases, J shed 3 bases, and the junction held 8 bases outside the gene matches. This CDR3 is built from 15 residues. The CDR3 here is CSARPGQGGDTEAFF. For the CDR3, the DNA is TGCAGTGCTAGACCCGGACAGGGTGGGGACACTGAAGCTTTCTTT.

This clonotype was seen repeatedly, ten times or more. In nucleotides, the CDR3 is TGTGCCAGCAGTTACTCGATGGGGGGAAATGGCTACACCTTC. As protein: CASSYSMGGNGYTF. The chain joins TRBV6-5 to TRBJ1-2; the D gene is possibly TRBD1 (5 bases). V was pared by 0 bases and J by 6 bases, with 11 bases between. This CDR3 has 14 residues. Germline CDR1 reads MNHEY; CDR2 reads SVGAGI.

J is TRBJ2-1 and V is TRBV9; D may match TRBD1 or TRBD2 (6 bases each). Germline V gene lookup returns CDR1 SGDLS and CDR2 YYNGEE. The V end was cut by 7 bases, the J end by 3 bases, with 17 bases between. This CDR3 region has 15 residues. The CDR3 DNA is TGTGCCAGCTCCCCTTGGGGGGACAACTACAATGAGCAGTTCTTC. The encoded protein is CASSPWGDNYNEQFF.

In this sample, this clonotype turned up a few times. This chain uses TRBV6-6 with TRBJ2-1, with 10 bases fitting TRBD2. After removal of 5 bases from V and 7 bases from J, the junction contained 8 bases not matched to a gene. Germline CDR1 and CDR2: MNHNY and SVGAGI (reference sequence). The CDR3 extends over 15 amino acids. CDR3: CASSTIAGGLNEQFF. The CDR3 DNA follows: TGTGCCAGCAGTACCATAGCGGGAGGATTGAATGAGCAGTTCTTC.

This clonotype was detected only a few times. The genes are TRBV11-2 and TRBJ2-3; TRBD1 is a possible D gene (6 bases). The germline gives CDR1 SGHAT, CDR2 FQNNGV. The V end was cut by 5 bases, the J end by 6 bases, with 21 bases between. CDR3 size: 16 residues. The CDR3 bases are TGTGCCAGCAGCGGCCCAAGGATTCTCCAGGGGGATACGCAGTATTTT. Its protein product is CASSGPRILQGDTQYF.

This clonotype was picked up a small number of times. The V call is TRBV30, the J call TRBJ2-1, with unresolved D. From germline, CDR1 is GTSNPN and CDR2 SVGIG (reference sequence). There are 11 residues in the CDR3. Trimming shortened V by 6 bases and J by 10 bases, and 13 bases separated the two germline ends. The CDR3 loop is CACQDVGEQFF. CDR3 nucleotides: TGTGCCTGCCAAGACGTCGGAGAGCAGTTCTTC.